The next 24 T cell receptor beta chains were all read from a single sample in a study of blood T cell repertoires in COVID-19. Method: immunoSEQ multiplex PCR; TCRdb's copy keeps in-frame clones and lacks some. The sample has tens of thousands of clones, around 82% seen once. Sequencing used peripheral blood. Every receptor here comes from a man aged 35-49 years with acute or convalescent COVID-19.

The rearrangement links TRBV30 to TRBJ2-2, with D unclear. V gave up 7 bases and J gave up 2 bases, with 20 bases separating them. Germline lookup yields CDR1 GTSNPN and CDR2 SVGIG (reference sequence). The CDR3 length is 16 residues. CDR3 bases: TGTGCCTTCTCCCCTCATGGAGATCTAAACACCGGGGAGCTGTTTTTT. Encoded protein: CAFSPHGDLNTGELFF. Based on the CDR3 plus reference TRBV30 and TRBJ2-2, the full variable domain is SQTIHQWPATLVQPVGSPLSLECTVEGTSNPNLYWYRQAAGRGLQLLFYSVGIGQISSEVPQNLSASRPQDRQFILSSKKLLLSDSGFYLCAFSPHGDLNTGELFFGEGSRLTVL.

This chain connects TRBV5-1 to TRBJ2-3, with 13 positions matching TRBD2. The V gene's germline CDR1 is SGHRS and CDR2 YFSETQ. V lost 3 bases and J lost 7; bases outside the gene matches: 8. The CDR3 contains 16 residues. The CDR3 loop is CASSSRTSGGTNTQYF. The CDR3 nucleotides read TGCGCCAGCAGCTCCCGGACTAGCGGGGGCACGAATACGCAGTATTTT.

This chain links TRBV30 with TRBJ2-1, with 9 bases lining up with TRBD2. The CDR3 has 14 amino acids. After removal of 8 bases from V and 1 base from J, the junction contained 6 bases not matched to a gene. Germline V gives CDR1 GTSNPN, CDR2 SVGIG (reference sequence). The CDR3 spells CAGNLAGSYNEQFF. In DNA form, the CDR3 reads TGTGCCGGGAACCTAGCGGGGTCCTACAATGAGCAGTTCTTC.

In the case of this clone: The junction differs from germline at one of its ends, possibly a read error. V usage is TRBV10-3 and J usage is TRBJ1-1, with 8 bases aligning to TRBD1. The CDR3 spans 15 residues. The germline gives CDR1 ENHRY, CDR2 SYGVKD. In DNA form, the CDR3 reads TGTGCCATCAGTGGTGACAGGGGTATCGACACTGTAGCTTTCTTT. As protein: CAISGDRGIDTVAFF.

The genes are TRBV5-5 and TRBJ1-6; D gene uncertain. Germline CDR1 SGHKS, CDR2 YYEKEE (reference sequence). Trimming cost V 4 bases and J 13 bases, with 12 bases left between them. The CDR3 loop spans 12 amino acids. CDR3: CASSIPREPLHF. CDR3 coding DNA: TGTGCCAGCAGCATACCGCGGGAGCCCCTCCACTTT. The whole variable domain, remainder taken from reference TRBV5-5 and TRBJ1-6, is DAGVTQSPTHLIKTRGQQVTLRCSPISGHKSVSWYQQVLGQGPQFIFQYYEKEERGRGNFPDRFSARQFPNYSSELNVNALLLGDSALYLCASSIPREPLHFGNGTRLTVT.

V usage is TRBV30 and J usage is TRBJ1-3; no definite D call. Germline-derived CDR1 and CDR2 are GTSNPN and SVGIG (reference sequence). The CDR3 consists of 13 residues. Trimming cost V 0 bases and J 4 bases, with 7 bases left between them. The CDR3 loop reads CAWSVSGGNTIYF. For the CDR3, the DNA is TGTGCCTGGAGTGTTTCGGGGGGAAACACCATATATTTT. The whole variable domain, remainder taken from reference TRBV30 and TRBJ1-3, is SQTIHQWPATLVQPVGSPLSLECTVEGTSNPNLYWYRQAAGRGLQLLFYSVGIGQISSEVPQNLSASRPQDRQFILSSKKLLLSDSGFYLCAWSVSGGNTIYFGEGSWLTVV.

The chain is built from TRBV24-1 and TRBJ2-1, with TRBD2 identical over 9 bases. This CDR3 is 15 amino acids long. The V and J ends lost 1 base and 10 bases, in that order; junction bases with no gene match: 7. CDR1 and CDR2 (germline): KGHDR, SFDVKD. Here the CDR3 DNA reads TGTGCCACCAGTGATTTTTTGGGCGGGGGGGCGGAGCAGTTCTTC. This gives the protein CATSDFLGGGAEQFF.

This clone showed up just once. The V and J genes are TRBV5-1 and TRBJ2-5; D call uncertain. This CDR3 has 13 residues. Trimming took 1 base from V and 3 from J, leaving 7 bases between them. Germline CDR1 SGHRS, CDR2 YFSETQ. The CDR3, as DNA: TGCGCCAGCAGCTTGAGAGTAGAAGAGACCCAGTACTTC. Residues: CASSLRVEETQYF.

This chain connects TRBV20-1 to TRBJ1-2, with unresolved D. Trimming pared 3 bases from V and 0 bases from J, leaving 8 bases between. The CDR3 totals 13 residues. Germline CDR1 reads DFQATT; CDR2 reads SNEGSKA (reference sequence). The CDR3 nucleotides are TGCAGTGCTAGTAGCAGGACTAACTATGGCTACACCTTC. Translation: CSASSRTNYGYTF.

About this clone itself: A junction end diverges from the germline sequence, so it may reflect a read error. V is TRBV5-1 and J is TRBJ2-7, with D maybe TRBD2 (5 bases). Germline values: CDR1 SGHRS, CDR2 YFSETQ. The CDR3 has 14 amino acids. DNA for the CDR3: TGCGCCAGCACCTTGATGGGAGATCGGGGCGAGCAGTACTTC. It specifies CASTLMGDRGEQYF.

The chain has TRBV7-9 and TRBJ1-3, with 9 nucleotides matching TRBD1. This CDR3 is built from 14 residues. CDR1 is SEHNR and CDR2 is FQNEAQ in the germline V gene (reference sequence). Germline trimming cut 5 bases from V and 7 bases from J; bases unmatched to any gene: 6. CDR3 sequence reads: CASSARQGVNTIYF. The DNA of the CDR3 is TGTGCCAGCAGCGCCAGACAGGGGGTTAACACCATATATTTT. The full variable domain, its missing parts supplied by reference TRBV7-9 and TRBJ1-3, is DTGVSQNPRHKITKRGQNVTFRCDPISEHNRLYWYRQTLGQGPEFLTYFQNEAQLEKSRLLSDRFSAERPKGSFSTLEIQRTEQGDSAMYLCASSARQGVNTIYFGEGSWLTVV.

J is TRBJ2-4 and V is TRBV19, with a tentative D call TRBD2 (6 bases). The CDR3 is made up of 16 amino acids. V lost 6 bases to trimming and J lost 0 bases, with 15 bases between them. CDR1 LNHDA and CDR2 SQIVND come from the germline V gene (reference sequence). In DNA form, the CDR3 reads TGTGCCAGTAGGGCAGGGACGGGGGTAGCCAAAAACATTCAGTACTTC. Translating it yields CASRAGTGVAKNIQYF.

The chain is built from TRBV4-1 and TRBJ1-1; D possibly corresponds to TRBD1 (6 bases). Germline V gene lookup returns CDR1 MGHRA and CDR2 YSYEKL. The V end lost 3 bases, the J end lost 5 bases, and 13 bases lay between the germline ends. The CDR3 runs to 14 residues. CDR3 DNA: TGCGCCAGCAGCCACTACAGGGAGGGAACTGAAGCTTTCTTT. Protein sequence: CASSHYREGTEAFF.

V usage is TRBV5-1 and J usage is TRBJ2-5, with 9 bases fitting TRBD1. Trimming took 0 bases from V and 4 from J; bases not matched to a gene: 4. The CDR3 spans 15 residues. Germline V gene lookup returns CDR1 SGHRS and CDR2 YFSETQ. CDR3 amino acids: CASSLVQGAGETQYF. DNA for the CDR3: TGCGCCAGCAGCTTGGTACAGGGGGCAGGAGAGACCCAGTACTTC.

The chain combines TRBV6-5 with TRBJ1-1; D is ambiguous. The germline V gene encodes CDR1 MNHEY and CDR2 SVGAGI. V shed 6 bases and J shed 3 bases, with 14 bases lying between them. The CDR3 consists of 14 residues. The CDR3 DNA follows: TGTGCCAGCAGACCGAGGGTGCGTGACACTGAAGCTTTCTTT. This translates into CASRPRVRDTEAFF.

The gene calls are TRBV6-5 and TRBJ1-2, with D unclear. V lost 0 bases, J lost 2 bases, and 13 bases lay in between. The CDR3 covers 16 residues. CDR1 is MNHEY and CDR2 is SVGAGI in the germline V gene. The CDR3 loop reads CASSYSFSVANYGYTF. CDR3 DNA: TGTGCCAGCAGTTACTCGTTTTCGGTCGCCAACTATGGCTACACCTTC.

V gene TRBV7-8 combines with J gene TRBJ2-7; a weak D match, TRBD2 (6 bases). V was clipped by 3 bases and J by 3 bases, with 15 bases between them. This CDR3 is 15 amino acids long. From germline, CDR1 is SGHVS and CDR2 FQNEAQ. The CDR3 nucleotides are TGTGCCAGCAGCTTCCAAGTCGGGGGAATCTACGAGCAGTACTTC. It encodes CASSFQVGGIYEQYF.

The rearrangement joins TRBV7-3 to TRBJ2-3; 8 bases align to TRBD2. V lost 2 bases and J lost 3; bases outside the gene matches: 7. The CDR3 sequence is 16 residues long. The germline V gene encodes CDR1 SGHTA and CDR2 FQGTGA. The DNA of the CDR3 is TGTGCCAGCAGCTTATACGCAGGCGGGGGGACAGATACGCAGTATTTT. Translation: CASSLYAGGGTDTQYF. The whole variable domain, filled in from reference TRBV7-3 and TRBJ2-3, reads GAGVSQTPSNKVTEKGKYVELRCDPISGHTALYWYRQSLGQGPEFLIYFQGTGAADDSGLPNDRFFAVRPEGSVSTLKIQRTERGDSAVYLCASSLYAGGGTDTQYFGPGTRLTVL.

By sample share, this clone is medium-sized. The CDR3 spells CASSEDRESVGELFF. In DNA, the CDR3 is TGCGCCAGCAGTGAGGACAGGGAGTCGGTCGGGGAGCTGTTTTTT. This chain uses TRBV10-2 with TRBJ2-2; TRBD1 matches at 7 bases. Germline V gene data show CDR1 as WSHSY and CDR2 as SAAADI. The CDR3 is 15 residues long. The ends lost 2 bases at V and 7 bases at J; junction bases unmatched: 7.

The V and J genes are TRBV5-1 and TRBJ1-4; 12 bases are shared with TRBD1. The V and J ends lost 2 bases and 12 bases, in that order; junction bases with no gene match: 14. Germline lookup yields CDR1 SGHRS and CDR2 YFSETQ. This CDR3 is built from 17 residues. The CDR3 here is CASSLPGQGARAKELFF. CDR3 DNA sequence: TGCGCCAGCAGCTTACCGGGACAGGGGGCGCGTGCGAAAGAACTGTTTTTT.

This clone was counted only a few times. This rearrangement joins TRBV7-9 to TRBJ2-1, with unresolved D. The CDR3 consists of 15 residues. V was cut by 1 base and J by 0 bases, with 7 bases left in between. CDR1 is SEHNR, CDR2 FQNEAQ, per germline (reference sequence). The CDR3 loop is CASSLVSFSYNEQFF. As DNA, the CDR3 is TGTGCCAGCAGCTTAGTCAGTTTCTCCTACAATGAGCAGTTCTTC.

This clone was seen a handful of times. CDR3 amino acids: CASSHTYEQYF. CDR3 in DNA: TGTGCCAGCAGCCATACCTACGAGCAGTACTTC. This chain joins TRBV14 and TRBJ2-7; unclear D gene. The CDR3 has 11 residues. Germline loops: CDR1 SGHDN, CDR2 FVKESK. V lost 3 bases and J lost 2, with 2 bases in between.

The chain is built from TRBV19 and TRBJ1-2; possible D gene TRBD1, 6 bases. Trimming shortened V by 0 bases and J by 5 bases, and 10 bases separated the two germline ends. This CDR3 has 14 amino acids. Germline-derived CDR1 and CDR2 are LNHDA and SQIVND (reference sequence). CDR3 in amino acids: CASSIDRGEYGYTF. The CDR3 nucleotides are TGTGCCAGTAGTATAGACAGGGGTGAATATGGCTACACCTTC.

The V gene is TRBV7-2, the J gene TRBJ2-7; TRBD2 agrees at 10 bases. Germline V gene lookup returns CDR1 SGHTA and CDR2 FQGNSA. CDR3 length: 15 amino acids. The trim removed 2 bases at V and 4 bases at J, leaving 5 bases unmatched. The CDR3 DNA is TGTGCCAGCAGCTTATCTAGCGGGGGAGTATACGAGCAGTACTTC. It specifies CASSLSSGGVYEQYF.